These 21 T cell receptor beta chains originate from one sample sequenced in a study of PD-L1 blockade in urothelial cancer. TCRdb's table, derived via immunoSEQ multiplex PCR, lists solely in-frame clones and lacks some. Among about 120,000 clones listed, approximately 85% were seen once. The sample's time point: peripheral blood 6 weeks after treatment start. The source material was PBMCs, sampled around atezolizumab (anti-PD-L1) treatment. These receptors were obtained from a man aged 45 to 65 with urothelial cancer.

The V gene is TRBV11-2, the J gene TRBJ1-1; 8 bases match TRBD1. The length of the CDR3 is 14 residues. Germline CDR1 is SGHAT and CDR2 is FQNNGV. Trimming at V came to 1 base and at J to 4 bases, leaving 2 bases not matched to a gene. This CDR3 reads CASSLGTGRTEAFF. The CDR3 coding sequence is TGTGCCAGCAGCTTAGGGACAGGGCGCACTGAAGCTTTCTTT.

CDR3 sequence reads: CASTKRGRFKNIQYF. In DNA, the CDR3 is TGTGCCAGCACCAAACGGGGGAGGTTTAAAAACATTCAGTACTTC. The genes are TRBV28 and TRBJ2-4, with D tentatively TRBD2 (6 bases). Germline V CDR1 and CDR2: MDHEN, SYDVKM. This CDR3 contains 15 residues. Trimming cost V 7 bases and J 4 bases, with 17 bases left between them.

The rearrangement joins TRBV7-8 to TRBJ1-1; D is ambiguous. Trimming stripped 3 bases from V and 3 bases from J, with 8 bases between. The V gene's germline CDR1 is SGHVS and CDR2 FQNEAQ. There are 13 residues in the CDR3. CDR3 protein: CASSFSGDTEAFF. The CDR3 nucleotides are TGTGCCAGCAGCTTTTCCGGGGACACTGAAGCTTTCTTT.

The chain has TRBV2 and TRBJ2-1, with 12 bases that match TRBD1. Germline CDR1 reads SNHLY; CDR2 reads FYNNEI. The V and J ends lost 2 bases and 9 bases, in that order; junction bases with no gene match: 5. CDR3 size: 15 residues. The CDR3, as DNA: TGTGCCAGCAGTGAATCCCGGGACAGGGGGCGTGAGCAGTTCTTC. Translating it yields CASSESRDRGREQFF.

The chain is built from TRBV30 and TRBJ1-6; 8 nucleotides agree with TRBD1. Looked up from germline, CDR1 is GTSNPN and CDR2 is SVGIG (reference sequence). J was trimmed by 7 bases and V by 6 bases; bases with no gene match: 5. This CDR3 is 13 amino acids long. The CDR3 protein is CACRDRRNSPLHF. CDR3 coding DNA: TGTGCCTGCCGGGACAGGAGAAATTCACCCCTCCACTTT.

The rearrangement joins TRBV28 to TRBJ1-4; TRBD1 might be the D (6 bases). The V end was cut by 4 bases, the J end by 3 bases, with 9 bases between. The CDR3 sequence is 14 residues long. CDR1 and CDR2 (germline): MDHEN, SYDVKM. The CDR3 here is CASSSTGSNEKLFF. Here the CDR3 DNA reads TGTGCCAGCAGTTCGACAGGCTCTAATGAAAAACTGTTTTTT. The whole variable domain, remainder taken from reference TRBV28 and TRBJ1-4, is DVKVTQSSRYLVKRTGEKVFLECVQDMDHENMFWYRQDPGLGLRLIYFSYDVKMKEKGDIPEGYSVSREKKERFSLILESASTNQTSMYLCASSSTGSNEKLFFGSGTQLSVL.

CDR3 sequence reads: CASSSPLGGRRPYNEQFF. The CDR3 DNA follows: TGTGCCAGCAGCTCACCCCTGGGTGGGAGGCGCCCCTACAATGAGCAGTTCTTC. The genes are TRBV11-2 and TRBJ2-1; a possible D gene is TRBD2 (6 bases). Germline-derived CDR1 and CDR2 are SGHAT and FQNNGV. This CDR3 is 18 amino acids long. Trimming pared 4 bases from V and 2 bases from J, leaving 21 bases between.

The rearrangement links TRBV11-3 to TRBJ2-2, with D possibly matching TRBD2 (6 bases). The germline V gene encodes CDR1 SGHNT and CDR2 YENEEA. The V end lost 3 bases, the J end lost 8 bases, and 10 bases lay between the germline ends. CDR3 length: 13 amino acids. CDR3 sequence: CASSFGGSGELFF. The DNA of the CDR3 is TGTGCCAGCAGCTTCGGGGGTTCAGGGGAGCTGTTTTTT. The full variable domain, rest sourced from reference TRBV11-3 and TRBJ2-2, is EAGVVQSPRYKIIEKKQPVAFWCNPISGHNTLYWYLQNLGQGPELLIRYENEEAVDDSQLPKDRFSAERLKGVDSTLKIQPAELGDSAVYLCASSFGGSGELFFGEGSRLTVL.

The gene calls are TRBV30 and TRBJ2-1, with TRBD2 matching over 13 bases. CDR1 and CDR2 from the germline V gene are GTSNPN and SVGIG (reference sequence). This CDR3 spans 15 amino acids. V shed 4 bases and J 9 bases; nucleotides not matched to a gene: 9. The CDR3 sequence is CAWKQRTSGSGEQFF. CDR3 nucleotides: TGTGCCTGGAAACAACGGACTAGCGGGAGTGGTGAGCAGTTCTTC. The whole variable domain, filled in from reference TRBV30 and TRBJ2-1, reads SQTIHQWPATLVQPVGSPLSLECTVEGTSNPNLYWYRQAAGRGLQLLFYSVGIGQISSEVPQNLSASRPQDRQFILSSKKLLLSDSGFYLCAWKQRTSGSGEQFFGPGTRLTVL.

The CDR3 DNA is TGTGCCAGCAGTTATCGAGGGAGCGACCAAGAGACCCAGTACTTC. This encodes CASSYRGSDQETQYF. This chain joins TRBV6-5 and TRBJ2-5; tentatively, D is TRBD2 (5 bases). Germline V gene lookup returns CDR1 MNHEY and CDR2 SVGAGI. Trimming stripped 3 bases from V and 0 bases from J, with 11 bases between. The CDR3 is made up of 15 amino acids.

The V and J genes are TRBV30 and TRBJ1-6; possibly TRBD1 for D (5 bases). Germline CDR1 is GTSNPN and CDR2 is SVGIG (reference sequence). The CDR3 runs 16 residues. Deletions cut 0 bases from V and 1 base from J, with 10 bases between. The CDR3 nucleotides read TGTGCCTGGAGTGTACGCGGGGGTTCCTATAATTCACCCCTCCACTTT. This sequence encodes CAWSVRGGSYNSPLHF.

This chain links TRBV10-3 with TRBJ2-7, with 14 bases identical to TRBD2. V lost 2 bases, J lost 4 bases, and 7 bases stayed unmatched. This CDR3 is 17 amino acids long. The V gene's germline CDR1 is ENHRY and CDR2 SYGVKD. CDR3 loop: CAISEPVGTSGSYEQYF. CDR3 coding DNA: TGTGCCATCAGTGAGCCCGTCGGGACTAGCGGGAGTTACGAGCAGTACTTC.

The chain has TRBV11-3 and TRBJ2-3, with 7 bases aligning to TRBD1. The CDR3 is 15 residues long. J lost 5 bases, V lost 1 base, and 6 bases had no gene match. The germline V gene encodes CDR1 SGHNT and CDR2 YENEEA. CDR3 DNA: TGTGCCAGCAGCTTAGGTCGAGGGGGCGAAGATACGCAGTATTTT. Translation: CASSLGRGGEDTQYF. The full variable domain, with the rest looked up from reference TRBV11-3 and TRBJ2-3, is EAGVVQSPRYKIIEKKQPVAFWCNPISGHNTLYWYLQNLGQGPELLIRYENEEAVDDSQLPKDRFSAERLKGVDSTLKIQPAELGDSAVYLCASSLGRGGEDTQYFGPGTRLTVL.

This rearrangement joins TRBV2 to TRBJ1-1, with D perhaps matching TRBD1 (6 bases). The CDR3 runs 13 residues. V gave up 8 bases and J gave up 5 bases, with 15 bases separating them. CDR1 and CDR2 (germline): SNHLY, FYNNEI. The CDR3: CASHDRSNTEAFF. The CDR3 bases are TGTGCCAGCCATGACAGGTCGAATACTGAAGCTTTCTTT.

The genes are TRBV12-5 and TRBJ2-5; 9 bases map to TRBD2. Trimming took 6 bases from V and 4 from J; bases not matched to a gene: 12. CDR1 LGHNT and CDR2 FRNRAP come from the germline V gene. This CDR3 is 16 amino acids long. This CDR3 reads CASGAGGKGPRETQYF. DNA for the CDR3: TGTGCTAGTGGGGCGGGAGGGAAGGGCCCTAGAGAGACCCAGTACTTC.

The rearrangement joins TRBV28 to TRBJ2-5; 7 positions agree with TRBD2. Germline CDR1 reads MDHEN; CDR2 reads SYDVKM. J gave up 2 bases and V 2 bases, and 8 bases lay outside the gene matches. CDR3 length: 16 amino acids. CDR3 nucleotide sequence: TGTGCCAGCAGTTTAATCGGCGGGGGTGTACAAGAGACCCAGTACTTC. Its translation: CASSLIGGGVQETQYF.

The J gene is TRBJ2-5, the V gene TRBV7-2, with TRBD2 as a possible D gene (5 bases). From germline, CDR1 is SGHTA and CDR2 FQGNSA. The V end was cut by 5 bases, the J end by 2 bases, with 15 bases between. The CDR3 totals 15 residues. CDR3 nucleotides: TGTGCCAGCAGCCGAAGCCGGACTGAACAAGAGACCCAGTACTTC. Protein sequence: CASSRSRTEQETQYF.

This sequence joins TRBV11-2 and TRBJ1-1; unclear D gene. The germline gives CDR1 SGHAT, CDR2 FQNNGV. The CDR3 totals 13 residues. Trimming pared 5 bases from V and 4 bases from J, leaving 11 bases between. This CDR3 is CASSAQWSTEAFF. CDR3 nucleotides: TGTGCCAGCAGCGCCCAGTGGTCCACTGAAGCTTTCTTT. The full variable domain, with the rest looked up from reference TRBV11-2 and TRBJ1-1, is EAGVAQSPRYKIIEKRQSVAFWCNPISGHATLYWYQQILGQGPKLLIQFQNNGVVDDSQLPKDRFSAERLKGVDSTLKIQPAKLEDSAVYLCASSAQWSTEAFFGQGTRLTVV.

The chain uses TRBV2 and TRBJ2-2, with a possible D match to TRBD2 (6 bases). The CDR3 is 15 amino acids. The germline V gene encodes CDR1 SNHLY and CDR2 FYNNEI. The V end was cut by 0 bases, the J end by 6 bases, with 11 bases between. The CDR3 nucleotides are TGTGCCAGCAGTGAAGCGCTTAGGAGGGCCGGGGAGCTGTTTTTT. It encodes CASSEALRRAGELFF.

J is TRBJ2-7 and V is TRBV27, with TRBD1 identical over 8 bases. The CDR3 totals 14 residues. Germline loops: CDR1 MNHEY, CDR2 SMNVEV (reference sequence). V lost 2 bases, J lost 13 bases, and 13 bases stayed unmatched. The chain's CDR3 is CASSLGTGTGIIYF. The CDR3 DNA reads as TGTGCCAGCAGTTTAGGCACCGGGACAGGAATTATCTACTTC.

The V gene is TRBV7-3, the J gene TRBJ2-2; 11 nucleotides match TRBD2. Germline CDR1 is SGHTA and CDR2 is FQGTGA. The CDR3 is made up of 15 amino acids. With 5 bases clipped from V and 6 bases from J, the junction kept 5 bases outside the gene matches. The CDR3 nucleotides read TGTGCCAGCAGCCCACTAGCGGGAGAGGCCGGGGAGCTGTTTTTT. Amino acid sequence: CASSPLAGEAGELFF.